What follows are 10 T cell receptor beta chains derived from one specimen sequenced in a study of T cell repertoires in ileal Crohn's disease. Some clones are missing from TCRdb's copy, which holds only in-frame ones; the method was immunoSEQ multiplex PCR. This table holds more than 11,000 clones, roughly 84% found once. Sequencing used ileal tissue. The source of these receptors is an adult with Crohn's disease.

J is TRBJ2-5 and V is TRBV7-9; 8 bases are a match to TRBD1. With 7 bases clipped from V and 12 bases from J, the junction kept 7 bases outside the gene matches. The CDR3 has 11 residues. Germline V CDR1 and CDR2: SEHNR, FQNEAQ (reference sequence). CDR3 sequence: CASTSRTGKYF. For the CDR3, the DNA is TGTGCCAGCACATCTCGGACAGGGAAGTACTTC.

The rearrangement uses TRBV5-6 and TRBJ2-7, with 10 bases matching TRBD2. V lost 0 bases, J lost 7 bases, and 10 bases stayed unmatched. The CDR3 length is 16 residues. The germline V gene has CDR1 SGHDT and CDR2 YYEEEE. CDR3 in DNA: TGTGCCAGCAGCTTGGCAGCGGGAGGGCCCTTACGGGAGCAGTACTTC. As protein: CASSLAAGGPLREQYF. The full variable domain, completed using reference TRBV5-6 and TRBJ2-7, is DAGVTQSPTHLIKTRGQQVTLRCSPKSGHDTVSWYQQALGQGPQFIFQYYEEEERQRGNFPDRFSGHQFPNYSSELNVNALLLGDSALYLCASSLAAGGPLREQYFGPGTRLTVT.

The V and J genes are TRBV7-2 and TRBJ2-5; the D gene is possibly TRBD1 (6 bases). The closer fit of TRBJ2-7 to the DNA end suggests the J call may be wrong. The germline gives CDR1 SGHTA, CDR2 FQGNSA. The CDR3 loop spans 12 amino acids. Here the CDR3 DNA reads TGTGCCAGCAGCCGACAGGCCTACGAGCAGTACTTC. Protein: CASSRQAYEQYF.

The chain couples TRBV7-8 to TRBJ2-7; D not certain. There are 13 residues in the CDR3. Germline values: CDR1 SGHVS, CDR2 FQNEAQ. V lost 1 base, J lost 2 bases, and 6 bases lay in between. The chain's CDR3 is CASSLDTTYEQYF. CDR3 nucleotides: TGTGCCAGCAGCTTAGACACTACCTACGAGCAGTACTTC.

The chain carries TRBV30 and TRBJ1-3; 8 bases line up with TRBD1. Trimming at V came to 4 bases and at J to 2 bases, leaving 1 base not matched to a gene. The V gene's germline CDR1 is GTSNPN and CDR2 SVGIG (reference sequence). This CDR3 has 13 amino acids. In nucleotides, the CDR3 is TGTGCCTGGAACAGGGGGACTGGAAACACCATATATTTT. Translated: CAWNRGTGNTIYF.

The chain carries TRBV6-4 and TRBJ2-3, with 14 bases matching TRBD2. V lost 3 bases and J lost 1; bases outside the gene matches: 3. This CDR3 is built from 17 residues. In germline, CDR1 is MRHNA, CDR2 SNTAGT. DNA of the CDR3: TGTGCCAGCAGTGATACGACTAGCGGGGGGGGCACAGATACGCAGTATTTT. Translation: CASSDTTSGGGTDTQYF.

This clone occurred once. The rearrangement links TRBV2 to TRBJ1-5, with D unresolved. Trimming left V 4 bases short and J 6 bases short, with 10 bases between. Per germline, CDR1 SNHLY and CDR2 FYNNEI. This CDR3 contains 13 residues. CDR3 in DNA: TGTGCCAGCAGTGCTAGCCCTTCTCAGCCCCAGCATTTT. Translated, it gives CASSASPSQPQHF.

The chain combines TRBV5-1 with TRBJ1-1; tentative D call: TRBD1 (6 bases). CDR1 and CDR2 from the germline V gene are SGHRS and YFSETQ. V lost 2 bases to trimming and J lost 0 bases, with 11 bases between them. The CDR3 loop spans 15 amino acids. CDR3 DNA sequence: TGCGCCAGCAGCTTCACAGGGCCCATGAACACTGAAGCTTTCTTT. Protein product: CASSFTGPMNTEAFF.

The chain joins TRBV6-6 to TRBJ2-7; no clear D. Trimming left V 5 bases short and J 2 bases short, with 10 bases between. CDR3 length equals 13 residues. Germline CDR1 is MNHNY and CDR2 is SVGAGI (reference sequence). CDR3 residues: CASSQRVTYEQYF. The CDR3 DNA reads as TGTGCCAGCAGTCAACGGGTGACCTACGAGCAGTACTTC.

The chain couples TRBV7-9 to TRBJ2-7; 9 bases fit TRBD1. The ends lost 5 bases at V and 3 bases at J; junction bases unmatched: 2. The germline V gene encodes CDR1 SEHNR and CDR2 FQNEAQ (reference sequence). The CDR3 has 13 residues. This chain's CDR3 is CASSRQGDYEQYF. Written as DNA, the CDR3 is TGTGCCAGCAGCCGACAGGGGGACTACGAGCAGTACTTC.